This T cell receptor beta chain was profiled in a study of T cell repertoires in cytomegalovirus infection. Whole-study context: Researchers turned to recently identified HLA-C-restricted CMV epitopes as well as well-studied HLA-B-restricted ones. It was the public TCR beta signatures that indicated both CMV infection and matching HLA type. Study conclusions and caveats: There were HLA-C-restricted CMV-specific TCR beta clonotypes dominating the ex vivo response. Cumulative public TCR beta family frequency identified carriers of CMV plus the relevant HLA.

From the reads, TCRdb called clonotypes with MiXCR, one entry per CDR3 protein. This sample has 40,000 to 60,000 distinct CDR3 sequences, with about 21% found just once. Of note for this clonotype: Its matching antigen is unknown.

V lost 0 bases and J lost 4, with 14 bases in between. In germline, CDR1 is MNHNY, CDR2 SVGAGI (reference sequence). This CDR3 has 16 residues. V and J are TRBV6-6 and TRBJ2-3, with D hard to call. The sample in question was CD8+ T cells from cultured PBMCs, obtained from culture after CMV antigen stimulation. This clonotype was sampled from a human donor in good health (CMV status not recorded). Some clones in this sample may be carry-over from other donors' samples. DNA for the CDR3: TGTGCCAGCAGTTACTCCCTGGAGTATCGCTCAGATACGCAGTATTTT. This gives the protein CASSYSLEYRSDTQYF.